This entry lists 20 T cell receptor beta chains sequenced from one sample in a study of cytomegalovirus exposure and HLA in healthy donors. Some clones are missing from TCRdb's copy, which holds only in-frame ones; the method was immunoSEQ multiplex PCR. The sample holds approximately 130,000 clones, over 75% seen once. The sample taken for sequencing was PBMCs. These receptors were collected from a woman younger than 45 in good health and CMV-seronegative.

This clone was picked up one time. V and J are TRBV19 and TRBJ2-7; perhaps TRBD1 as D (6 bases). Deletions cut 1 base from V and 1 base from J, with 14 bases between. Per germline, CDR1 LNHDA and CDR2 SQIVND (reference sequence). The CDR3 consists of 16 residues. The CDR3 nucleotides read TGTGCCAGTAGTATAGTACCAGGGGCGGTTTCCTACGAGCAGTACTTC. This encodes CASSIVPGAVSYEQYF.

For the CDR3, the DNA is TGTGCCTGGAGTCTAGCGGGGGGGCCGAATGAGCAGTTCTTC. Translated, it gives CAWSLAGGPNEQFF. This sequence joins TRBV30 and TRBJ2-1, with 12 bases matching TRBD2. Per the germline V gene, CDR1 is GTSNPN and CDR2 is SVGIG (reference sequence). With V trimmed by 2 bases and J by 7 bases, 3 bases remained unmatched. The CDR3 runs 14 residues.

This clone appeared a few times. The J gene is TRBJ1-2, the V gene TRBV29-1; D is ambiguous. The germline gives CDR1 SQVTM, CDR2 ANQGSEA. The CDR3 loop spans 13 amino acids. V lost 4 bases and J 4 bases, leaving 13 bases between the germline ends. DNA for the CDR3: TGCAGCGTTGGACCGACGGGGTCCTATGGCTACACCTTC. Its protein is CSVGPTGSYGYTF.

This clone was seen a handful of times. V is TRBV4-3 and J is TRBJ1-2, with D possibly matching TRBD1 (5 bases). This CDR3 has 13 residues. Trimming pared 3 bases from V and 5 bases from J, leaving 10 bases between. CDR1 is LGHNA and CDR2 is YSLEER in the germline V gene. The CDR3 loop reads CASSQGQGYGYTF. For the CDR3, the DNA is TGCGCCAGCAGCCAGGGGCAGGGATATGGCTACACCTTC.

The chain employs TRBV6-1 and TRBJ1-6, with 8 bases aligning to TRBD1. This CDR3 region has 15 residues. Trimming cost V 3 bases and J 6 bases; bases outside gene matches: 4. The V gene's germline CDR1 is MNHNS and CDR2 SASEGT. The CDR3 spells CASSDGTGGNSPLHF. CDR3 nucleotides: TGTGCCAGCAGTGACGGAACAGGGGGTAATTCACCCCTCCACTTT.

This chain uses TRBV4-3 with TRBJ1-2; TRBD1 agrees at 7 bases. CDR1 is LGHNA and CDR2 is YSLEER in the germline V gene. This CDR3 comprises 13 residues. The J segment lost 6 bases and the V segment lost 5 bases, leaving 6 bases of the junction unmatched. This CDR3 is CASSFDRADGYTF. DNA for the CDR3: TGCGCCAGCAGCTTTGACAGGGCTGATGGCTACACCTTC.

The CDR3, as DNA: TGTGCCAGCAGCGCATACGTGGGACTCCGGAACACTGAAGCTTTCTTT. This translates into CASSAYVGLRNTEAFF. V gene TRBV7-8 combines with J gene TRBJ1-1; a weak D match, TRBD1 (5 bases). The CDR3 extends over 16 amino acids. Germline CDR1 and CDR2: SGHVS and FQNEAQ. The V end was cut by 5 bases, the J end by 1 base, with 17 bases between.

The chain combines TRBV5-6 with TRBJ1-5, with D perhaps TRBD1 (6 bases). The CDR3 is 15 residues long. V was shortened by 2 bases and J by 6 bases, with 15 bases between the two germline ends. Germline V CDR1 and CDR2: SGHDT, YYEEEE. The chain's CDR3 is CASSFGRGGTQPQHF. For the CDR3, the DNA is TGTGCCAGCAGCTTTGGGCGGGGGGGCACTCAGCCCCAGCATTTT.

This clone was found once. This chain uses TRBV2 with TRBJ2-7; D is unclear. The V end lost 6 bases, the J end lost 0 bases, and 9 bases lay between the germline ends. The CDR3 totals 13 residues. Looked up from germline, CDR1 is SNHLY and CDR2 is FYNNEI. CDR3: CASRVPDSYEQYF. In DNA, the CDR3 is TGTGCCAGCAGAGTTCCAGACTCCTACGAGCAGTACTTC.

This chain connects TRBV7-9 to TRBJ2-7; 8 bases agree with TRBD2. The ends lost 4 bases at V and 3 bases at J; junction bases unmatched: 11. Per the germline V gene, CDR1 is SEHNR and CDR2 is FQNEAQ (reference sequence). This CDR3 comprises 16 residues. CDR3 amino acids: CASSYSAGGAHYEQYF. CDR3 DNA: TGTGCCAGCAGCTACTCGGCCGGGGGGGCACACTACGAGCAGTACTTC.

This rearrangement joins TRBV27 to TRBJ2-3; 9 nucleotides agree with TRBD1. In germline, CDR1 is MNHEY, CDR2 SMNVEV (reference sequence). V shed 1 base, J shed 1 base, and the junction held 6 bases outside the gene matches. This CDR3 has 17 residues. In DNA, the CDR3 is TGTGCCAGCAGTTTATACGAACAGGGGGCGCGCACAGATACGCAGTATTTT. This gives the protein CASSLYEQGARTDTQYF.

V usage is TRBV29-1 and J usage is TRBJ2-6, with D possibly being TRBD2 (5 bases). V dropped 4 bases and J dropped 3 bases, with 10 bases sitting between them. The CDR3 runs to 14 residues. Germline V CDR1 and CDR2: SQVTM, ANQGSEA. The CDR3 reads CSVGGSGGANVLTF. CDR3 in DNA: TGCAGCGTTGGAGGGTCAGGTGGGGCCAACGTCCTGACTTTC.

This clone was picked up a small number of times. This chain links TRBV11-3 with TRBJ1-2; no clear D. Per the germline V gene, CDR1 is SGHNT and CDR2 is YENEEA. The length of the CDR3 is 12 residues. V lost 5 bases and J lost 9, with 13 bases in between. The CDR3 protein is CASSDSVARYTF. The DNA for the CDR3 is TGTGCCAGCAGCGACTCCGTCGCACGCTACACCTTC.

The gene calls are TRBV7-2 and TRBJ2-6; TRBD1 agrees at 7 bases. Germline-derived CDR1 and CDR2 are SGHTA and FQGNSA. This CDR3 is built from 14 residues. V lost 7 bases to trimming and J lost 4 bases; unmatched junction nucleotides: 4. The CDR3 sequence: CASTTGPGANVLTF. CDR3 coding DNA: TGTGCCAGCACGACAGGGCCCGGGGCCAACGTCCTGACTTTC. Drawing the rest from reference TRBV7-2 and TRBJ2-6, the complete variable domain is GAGVSQSPSNKVTEKGKDVELRCDPISGHTALYWYRQSLGQGLEFLIYFQGNSAPDKSGLPSDRFSAERTGGSVSTLTIQRTQQEDSAVYLCASTTGPGANVLTFGAGSRLTVL.

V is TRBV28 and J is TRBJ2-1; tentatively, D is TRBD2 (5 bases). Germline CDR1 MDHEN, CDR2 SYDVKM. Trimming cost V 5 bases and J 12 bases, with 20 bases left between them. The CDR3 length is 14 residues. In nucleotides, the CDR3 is TGTGCCAGCAGTCTACCAACCTCCTCGGGAAGGCAGTTCTTC. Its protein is CASSLPTSSGRQFF.

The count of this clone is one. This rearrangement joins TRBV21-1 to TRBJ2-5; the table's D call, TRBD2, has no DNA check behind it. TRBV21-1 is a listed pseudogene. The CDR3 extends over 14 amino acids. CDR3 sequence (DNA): TGTGCCAGCAGCATCCGGGGGGGCGAGGAGACCCAGTACTTC. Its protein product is CASSIRGGEETQYF.

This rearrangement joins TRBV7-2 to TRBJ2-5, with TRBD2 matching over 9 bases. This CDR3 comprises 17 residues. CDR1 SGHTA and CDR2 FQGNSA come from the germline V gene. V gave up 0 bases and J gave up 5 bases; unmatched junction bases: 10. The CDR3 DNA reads TGTGCCAGCAGCTTAGCGTGGGCTCGGCGGGGGGGGGAGACCCAGTACTTC. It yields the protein CASSLAWARRGGETQYF.

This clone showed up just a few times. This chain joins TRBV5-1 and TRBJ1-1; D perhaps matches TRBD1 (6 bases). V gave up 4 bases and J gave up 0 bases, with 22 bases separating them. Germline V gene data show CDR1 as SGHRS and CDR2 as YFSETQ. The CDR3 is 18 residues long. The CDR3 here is CASSLRATGAGLNTEAFF. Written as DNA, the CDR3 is TGCGCCAGCAGCCTTAGGGCGACAGGCGCCGGTTTGAACACTGAAGCTTTCTTT. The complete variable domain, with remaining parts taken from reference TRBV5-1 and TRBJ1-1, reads KAGVTQTPRYLIKTRGQQVTLSCSPISGHRSVSWYQQTPGQGLQFLFEYFSETQRNKGNFPGRFSGRQFSNSRSEMNVSTLELGDSALYLCASSLRATGAGLNTEAFFGQGTRLTVV.

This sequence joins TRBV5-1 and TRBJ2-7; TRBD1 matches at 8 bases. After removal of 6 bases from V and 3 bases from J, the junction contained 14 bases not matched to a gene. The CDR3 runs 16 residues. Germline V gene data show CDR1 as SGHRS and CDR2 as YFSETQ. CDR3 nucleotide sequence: TGCGCCAGCACCCCAACGGACAGGGCCACTAGCTACGAGCAGTACTTC. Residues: CASTPTDRATSYEQYF. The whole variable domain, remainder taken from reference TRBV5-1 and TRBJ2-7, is KAGVTQTPRYLIKTRGQQVTLSCSPISGHRSVSWYQQTPGQGLQFLFEYFSETQRNKGNFPGRFSGRQFSNSRSEMNVSTLELGDSALYLCASTPTDRATSYEQYFGPGTRLTVT.

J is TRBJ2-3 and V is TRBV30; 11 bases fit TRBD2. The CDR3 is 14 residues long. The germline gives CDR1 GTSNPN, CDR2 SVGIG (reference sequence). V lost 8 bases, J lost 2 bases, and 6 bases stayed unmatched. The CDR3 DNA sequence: TGTGCCCAAGCTAGCGGGGGGTTCACAGATACGCAGTATTTT. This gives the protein CAQASGGFTDTQYF.